The source of this T cell receptor beta chain is a study of T cells in Graves' hyperthyroidism and ophthalmopathy. This clonotype has a handful of counts. RNA transcripts served as the template for amplifying TCR beta CDR3 regions. An initial round of RT-PCR targeting the TCR CDR3 relied on the HTBI primer set. Each CDR3 protein is one row after TCRdb ran MiXCR on the multiplex PCR reads. The sample holds about 690,000 distinct CDR3 sequences, 15% to 20% seen once. The CDR3 loop spans 16 amino acids. V was pared by 0 bases and J by 0 bases, with 9 bases between. Germline values: CDR1 MGHRA, CDR2 YSYEKL.

Input material: blood. The source of this sequence is a man in his fifties or sixties with Graves' hyperthyroidism. This sequence joins TRBV4-1 and TRBJ2-1, with D unclear. The CDR3 region has the DNA TGCGCCAGCAGCCAAGACTCCTACCACTCCTACAATGAGCAGTTCTTC. Protein sequence: CASSQDSYHSYNEQFF.